This TCR beta chain is from a study of T cell responses to AZD1222 COVID-19 vaccine. General observations from the study: Regions 160-218 and 743-854 held dominance among vaccine-associated CD4 TCRs, which spanned spike. Researchers took repertoire samples only after the peak T cell response had come.

Turning to this clone: Its target is unknown.

Assay used: immunoSEQ multiplex PCR; TCRdb lists only in-frame clones, some missing. The repertoire has 89,000 or so clones, about 91% of them found once; the top ten carry around 26%. The CDR3 extends over 15 amino acids. V was trimmed by 4 bases and J by 0 bases, leaving 13 bases between them. Germline lookup yields CDR1 MDHEN and CDR2 SYDVKM. Some second doses came at about 4 weeks and others at about 12 weeks; these were pooled. The sequence was obtained from an adult who received the AZD1222 COVID-19 vaccine. V usage is TRBV28 and J usage is TRBJ2-7; TRBD2 might be the D (5 bases). This specimen consisted of peripheral blood, obtained 28 days after the second AZD1222 dose. CDR3 DNA: TGTGCCAGCAGTTCCGAAGGACTCCACTCCTACGAGCAGTACTTC. As protein: CASSSEGLHSYEQYF.